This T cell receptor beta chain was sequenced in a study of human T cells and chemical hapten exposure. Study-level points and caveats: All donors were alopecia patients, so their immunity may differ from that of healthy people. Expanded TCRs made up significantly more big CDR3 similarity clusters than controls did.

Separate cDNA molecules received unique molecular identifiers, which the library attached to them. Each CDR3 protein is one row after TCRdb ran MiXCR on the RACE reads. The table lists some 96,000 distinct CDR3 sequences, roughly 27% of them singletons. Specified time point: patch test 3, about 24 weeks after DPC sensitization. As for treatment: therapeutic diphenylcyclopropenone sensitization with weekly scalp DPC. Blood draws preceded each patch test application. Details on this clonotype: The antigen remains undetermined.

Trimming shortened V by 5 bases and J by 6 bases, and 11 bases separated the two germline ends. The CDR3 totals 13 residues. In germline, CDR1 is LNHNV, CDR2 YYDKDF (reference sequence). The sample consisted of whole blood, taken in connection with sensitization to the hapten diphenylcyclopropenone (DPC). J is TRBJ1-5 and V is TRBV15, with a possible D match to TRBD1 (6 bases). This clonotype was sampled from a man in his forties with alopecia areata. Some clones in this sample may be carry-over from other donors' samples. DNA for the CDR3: TGTGCCACCAGCCCACGAGGGGGTCAGCCCCAGCATTTT. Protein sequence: CATSPRGGQPQHF.